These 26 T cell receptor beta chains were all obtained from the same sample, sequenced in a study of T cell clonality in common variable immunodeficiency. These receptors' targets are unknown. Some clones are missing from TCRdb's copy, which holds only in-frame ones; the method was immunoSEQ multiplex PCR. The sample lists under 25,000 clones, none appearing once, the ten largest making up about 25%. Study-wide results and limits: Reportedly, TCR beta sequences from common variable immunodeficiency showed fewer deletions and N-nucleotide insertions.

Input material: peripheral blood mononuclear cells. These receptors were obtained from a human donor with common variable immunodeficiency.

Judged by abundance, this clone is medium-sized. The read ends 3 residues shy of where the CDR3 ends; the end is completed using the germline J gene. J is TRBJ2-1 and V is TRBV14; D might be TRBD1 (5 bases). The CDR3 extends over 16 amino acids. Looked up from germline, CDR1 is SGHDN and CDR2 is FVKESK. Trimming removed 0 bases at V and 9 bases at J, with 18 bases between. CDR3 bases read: TGTGCCAGCAGCCAAGATCTGACGGTGTTAAGGGGTGAG. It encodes CASSQDLTVLRGE. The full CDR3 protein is CASSQDLTVLRGEQFF. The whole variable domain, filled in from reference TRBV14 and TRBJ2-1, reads EAGVTQFPSHSVIEKGQTVTLRCDPISGHDNLYWYRRVMGKEIKFLLHFVKESKQDESGMPNNRFLAERTGGTYSTLKVQPAELEDSGVYFCASSQDLTVLRGEQFFGPGTRLTVL.

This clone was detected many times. The chain's CDR3 is CSARGLAGPTDTQYF. Partial CDR3 DNA: TGCAGTGCTAGAGGACTAGCGGGGCCCACAGATACG. This sequence joins TRBV20-1 and TRBJ2-3; the match to TRBD2 covers 11 bases. The read gets to within 3 residues of the CDR3 end, and the germline J gene fills in the rest. Trimming took 1 base from V and 2 from J; bases not matched to a gene: 2. CDR1 and CDR2 from the germline V gene are DFQATT and SNEGSKA (reference sequence). There are 15 residues in the CDR3.

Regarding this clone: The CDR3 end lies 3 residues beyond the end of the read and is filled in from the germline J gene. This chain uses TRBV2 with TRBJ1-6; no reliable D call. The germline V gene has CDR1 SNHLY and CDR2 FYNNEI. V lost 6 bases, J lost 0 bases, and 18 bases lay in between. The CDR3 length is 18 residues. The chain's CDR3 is CASRRAPGFFSYNSPLHF. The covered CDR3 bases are TGTGCCAGCAGGCGGGCCCCTGGGTTCTTCTCCTATAATTCACCC. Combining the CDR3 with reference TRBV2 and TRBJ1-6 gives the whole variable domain EPEVTQTPSHQVTQMGQEVILRCVPISNHLYFYWYRQILGQKVEFLVSFYNNEISEKSEIFDDQFSVERPDGSNFTLKIRSTKLEDSAMYFCASRRAPGFFSYNSPLHFGNGTRLTVT.

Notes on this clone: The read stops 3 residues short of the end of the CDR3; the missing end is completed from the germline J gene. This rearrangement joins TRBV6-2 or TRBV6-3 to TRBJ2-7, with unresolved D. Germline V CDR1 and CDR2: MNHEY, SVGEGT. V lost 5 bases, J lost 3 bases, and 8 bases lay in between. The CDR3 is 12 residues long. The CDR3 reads CASSPFLYEQYF. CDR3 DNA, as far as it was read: TGTGCCAGCAGTCCCTTCCTCTACGAG.

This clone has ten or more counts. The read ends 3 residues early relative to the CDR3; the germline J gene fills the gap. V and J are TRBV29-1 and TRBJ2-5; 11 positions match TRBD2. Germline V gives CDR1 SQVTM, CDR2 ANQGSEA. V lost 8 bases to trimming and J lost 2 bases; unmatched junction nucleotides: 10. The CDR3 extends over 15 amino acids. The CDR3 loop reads CSTSFSGGVQETQYF. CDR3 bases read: TGCAGCACCTCCTTTAGCGGGGGGGTACAAGAGACC.

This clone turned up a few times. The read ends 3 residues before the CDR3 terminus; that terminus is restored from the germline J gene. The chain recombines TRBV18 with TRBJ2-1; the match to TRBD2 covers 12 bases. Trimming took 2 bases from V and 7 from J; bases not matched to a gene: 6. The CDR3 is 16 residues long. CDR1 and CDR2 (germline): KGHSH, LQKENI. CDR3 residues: CASSPFLAGGVNEQFF. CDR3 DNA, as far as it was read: TGTGCCAGCTCACCATTCCTAGCGGGGGGGGTTAATGAG.

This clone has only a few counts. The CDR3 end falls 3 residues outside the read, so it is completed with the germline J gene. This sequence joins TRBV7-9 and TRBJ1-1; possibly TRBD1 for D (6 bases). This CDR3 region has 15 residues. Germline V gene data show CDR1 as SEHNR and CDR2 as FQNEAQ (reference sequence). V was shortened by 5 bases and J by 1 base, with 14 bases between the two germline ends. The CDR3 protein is CASSANRVKNTEAFF. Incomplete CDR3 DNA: TGTGCCAGCAGCGCAAACAGGGTCAAGAACACTGAA.

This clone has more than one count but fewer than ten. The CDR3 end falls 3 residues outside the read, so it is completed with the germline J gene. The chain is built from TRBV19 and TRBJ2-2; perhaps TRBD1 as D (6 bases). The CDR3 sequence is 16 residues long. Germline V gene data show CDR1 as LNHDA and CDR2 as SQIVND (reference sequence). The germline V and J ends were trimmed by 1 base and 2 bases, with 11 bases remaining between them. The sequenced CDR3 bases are TGTGCCAGTAGTATAGGGACAGCCTTTAACACCGGGGAG. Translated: CASSIGTAFNTGE. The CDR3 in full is CASSIGTAFNTGELFF.

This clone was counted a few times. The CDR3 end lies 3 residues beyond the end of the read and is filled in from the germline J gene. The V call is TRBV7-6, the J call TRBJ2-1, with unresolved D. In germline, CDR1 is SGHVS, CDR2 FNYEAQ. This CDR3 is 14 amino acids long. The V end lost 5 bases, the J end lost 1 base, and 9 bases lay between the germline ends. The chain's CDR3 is CASSPSVSYNEQFF. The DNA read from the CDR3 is TGTGCCAGCAGCCCAAGCGTGTCCTACAATGAG.

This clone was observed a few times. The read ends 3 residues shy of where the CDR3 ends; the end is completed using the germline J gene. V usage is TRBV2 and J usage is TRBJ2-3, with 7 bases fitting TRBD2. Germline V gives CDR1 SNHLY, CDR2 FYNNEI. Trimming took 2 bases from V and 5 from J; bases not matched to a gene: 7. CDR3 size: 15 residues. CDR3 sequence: CASSEFKRGLDTQYF. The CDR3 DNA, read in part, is TGTGCCAGCAGTGAATTTAAGCGGGGTTTAGATACG.

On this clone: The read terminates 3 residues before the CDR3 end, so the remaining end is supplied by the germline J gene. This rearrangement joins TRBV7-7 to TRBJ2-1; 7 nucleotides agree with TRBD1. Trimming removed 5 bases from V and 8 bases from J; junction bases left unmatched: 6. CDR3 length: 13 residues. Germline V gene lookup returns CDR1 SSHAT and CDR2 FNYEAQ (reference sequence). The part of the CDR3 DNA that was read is TGTGCCAGCAGCGAGCAGGGGGTCCATGAG. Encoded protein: CASSEQGVHE. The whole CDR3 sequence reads CASSEQGVHEQFF.

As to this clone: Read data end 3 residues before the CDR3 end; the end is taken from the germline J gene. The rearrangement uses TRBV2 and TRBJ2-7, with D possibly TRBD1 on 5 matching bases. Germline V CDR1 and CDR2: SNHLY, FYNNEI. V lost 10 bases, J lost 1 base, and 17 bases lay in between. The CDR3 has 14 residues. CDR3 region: CAITPQGRSYEQYF. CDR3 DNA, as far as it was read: TGTGCCATTACCCCTCAGGGCAGATCCTACGAG.

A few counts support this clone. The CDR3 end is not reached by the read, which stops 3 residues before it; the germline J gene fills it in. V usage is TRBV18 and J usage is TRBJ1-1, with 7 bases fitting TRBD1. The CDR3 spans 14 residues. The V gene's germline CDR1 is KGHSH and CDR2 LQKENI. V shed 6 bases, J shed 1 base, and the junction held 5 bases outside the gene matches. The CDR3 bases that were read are TGTGCCAGCTCCTCCGGACAGGCGAACACTGAA. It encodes CASSSGQANTE. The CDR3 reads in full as CASSSGQANTEAFF.

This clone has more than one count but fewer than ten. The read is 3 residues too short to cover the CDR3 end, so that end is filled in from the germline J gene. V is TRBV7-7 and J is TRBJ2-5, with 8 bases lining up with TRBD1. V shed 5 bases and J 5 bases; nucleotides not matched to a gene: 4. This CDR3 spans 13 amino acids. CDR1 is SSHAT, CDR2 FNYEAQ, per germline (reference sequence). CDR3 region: CASSHRQGETQYF. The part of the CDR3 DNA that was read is TGTGCCAGCAGCCACCGACAGGGGGAGACC.

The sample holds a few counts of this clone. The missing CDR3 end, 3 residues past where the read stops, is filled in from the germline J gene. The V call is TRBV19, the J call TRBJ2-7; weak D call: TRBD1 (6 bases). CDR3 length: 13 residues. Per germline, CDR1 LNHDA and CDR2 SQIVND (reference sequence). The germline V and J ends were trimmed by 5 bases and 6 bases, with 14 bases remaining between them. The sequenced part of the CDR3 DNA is TGTGCCAGTAGTCCAAGGACAGACGGCGAG. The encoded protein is CASSPRTDGE. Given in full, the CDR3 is CASSPRTDGEQYF.

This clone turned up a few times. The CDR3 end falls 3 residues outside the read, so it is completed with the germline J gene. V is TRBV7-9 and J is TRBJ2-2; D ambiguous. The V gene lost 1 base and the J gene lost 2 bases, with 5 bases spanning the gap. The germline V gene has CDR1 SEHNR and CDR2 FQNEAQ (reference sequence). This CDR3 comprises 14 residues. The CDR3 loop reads CASSLVLNTGELFF. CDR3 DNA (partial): TGTGCCAGCAGCTTAGTCTTAAACACCGGGGAG.

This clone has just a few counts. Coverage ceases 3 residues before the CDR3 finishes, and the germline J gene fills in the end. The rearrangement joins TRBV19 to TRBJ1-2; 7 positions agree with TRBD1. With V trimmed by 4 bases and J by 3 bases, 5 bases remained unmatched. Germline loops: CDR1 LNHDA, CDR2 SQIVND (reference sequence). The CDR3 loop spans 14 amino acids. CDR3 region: CASSTQQGYYGYTF. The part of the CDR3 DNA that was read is TGTGCCAGTAGTACACAACAGGGGTACTATGGC.

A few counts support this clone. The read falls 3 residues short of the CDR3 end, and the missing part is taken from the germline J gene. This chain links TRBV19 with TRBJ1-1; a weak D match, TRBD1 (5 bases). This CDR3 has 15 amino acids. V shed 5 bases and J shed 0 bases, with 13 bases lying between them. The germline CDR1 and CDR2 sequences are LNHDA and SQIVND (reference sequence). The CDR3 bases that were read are TGTGCCAGTAGTCAAGGGGCCAGCCTGAACACTGAA. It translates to CASSQGASLNTE. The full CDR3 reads CASSQGASLNTEAFF.

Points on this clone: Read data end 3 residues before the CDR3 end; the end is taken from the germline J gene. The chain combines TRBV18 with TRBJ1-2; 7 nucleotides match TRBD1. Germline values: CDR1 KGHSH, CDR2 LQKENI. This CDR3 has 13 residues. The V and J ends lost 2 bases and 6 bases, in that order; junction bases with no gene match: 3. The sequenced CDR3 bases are TGTGCCAGCTCACCAGGACAGGACAATGGC. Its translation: CASSPGQDNG. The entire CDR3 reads CASSPGQDNGYTF.

CDR3 sequence: CASSLTGGFYYGYTF. The sequenced part of the CDR3 DNA is TGTGCCAGTAGTTTGACAGGGGGCTTTTACTATGGC. The chain joins TRBV19 to TRBJ1-2; TRBD1 matches 10 bases. The read ends 3 residues shy of where the CDR3 ends; the end is completed using the germline J gene. Germline loops: CDR1 LNHDA, CDR2 SQIVND (reference sequence). The CDR3 runs 15 residues. The V segment lost 5 bases and the J segment 3 bases; nucleotides outside the gene matches: 6.

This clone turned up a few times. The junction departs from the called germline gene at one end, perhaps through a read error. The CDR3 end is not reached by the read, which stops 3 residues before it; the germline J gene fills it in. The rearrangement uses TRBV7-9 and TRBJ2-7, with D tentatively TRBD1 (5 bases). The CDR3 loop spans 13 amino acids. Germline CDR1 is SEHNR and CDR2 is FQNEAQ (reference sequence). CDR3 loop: CSSSFKDSYEQYF. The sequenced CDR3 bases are TGTTCCAGCAGCTTCAAAGACAGCTACGAG.

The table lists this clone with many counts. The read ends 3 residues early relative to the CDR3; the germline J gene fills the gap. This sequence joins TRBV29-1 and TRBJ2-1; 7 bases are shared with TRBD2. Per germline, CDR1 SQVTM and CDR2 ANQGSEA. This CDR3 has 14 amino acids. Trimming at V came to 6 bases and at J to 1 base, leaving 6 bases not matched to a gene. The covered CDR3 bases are TGCAGCGTCGTGACTAGCCGGTCCTACAATGAG. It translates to CSVVTSRSYNE. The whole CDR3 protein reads CSVVTSRSYNEQFF.

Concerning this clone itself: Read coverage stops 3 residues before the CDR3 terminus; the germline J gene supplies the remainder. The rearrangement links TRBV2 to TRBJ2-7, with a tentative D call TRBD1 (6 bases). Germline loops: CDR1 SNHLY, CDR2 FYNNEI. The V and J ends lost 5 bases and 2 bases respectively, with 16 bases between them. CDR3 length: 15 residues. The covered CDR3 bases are TGTGCCAGCAGTCCGACAGGTCGAGCACCCTACGAG. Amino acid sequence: CASSPTGRAPYE. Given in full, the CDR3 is CASSPTGRAPYEQYF.

The CDR3 sequence is CAWKVDTKRKNEQFF. Partial CDR3 DNA: TGTGCCTGGAAAGTGGACACTAAGAGAAAGAATGAG. The genes are TRBV30 and TRBJ2-1; weak D call: TRBD1 (5 bases). Read coverage stops 3 residues before the CDR3 terminus; the germline J gene supplies the remainder. Germline lookup yields CDR1 GTSNPN and CDR2 SVGIG (reference sequence). V was cut by 4 bases and J by 7 bases, with 20 bases left in between. There are 15 residues in the CDR3.

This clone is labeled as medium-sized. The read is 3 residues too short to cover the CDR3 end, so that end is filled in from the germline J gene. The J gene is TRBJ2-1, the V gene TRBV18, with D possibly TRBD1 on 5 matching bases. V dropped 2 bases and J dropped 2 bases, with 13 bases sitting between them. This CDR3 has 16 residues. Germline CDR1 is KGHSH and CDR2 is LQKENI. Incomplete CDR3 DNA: TGTGCCAGCTCACCAACGACAGAATTCACCTACAATGAG. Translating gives CASSPTTEFTYNE. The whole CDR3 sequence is CASSPTTEFTYNEQFF.

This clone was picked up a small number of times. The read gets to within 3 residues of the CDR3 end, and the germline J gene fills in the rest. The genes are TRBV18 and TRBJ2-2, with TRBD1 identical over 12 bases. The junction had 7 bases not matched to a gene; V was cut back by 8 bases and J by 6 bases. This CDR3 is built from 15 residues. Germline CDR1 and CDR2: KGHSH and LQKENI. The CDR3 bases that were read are TGTGCCAGCACTCCCGGGACAGGGGGCTCCGGGGAG. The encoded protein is CASTPGTGGSGE. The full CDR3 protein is CASTPGTGGSGELFF.